The clone carrying this TCR beta chain occurred many times. Antigen: not known. CDR1 is SNHLY, CDR2 FYNNEI, per germline. The CDR3 has 13 residues. V was clipped by 7 bases and J by 6 bases, with 12 bases between them. The data originate from a study of identical twins. Study-level points and caveats: Models underpredicted monozygotic twin sharing of out-of-frame TCR alpha. Invariant cells of the MAIT and iNKT types might have partly distorted the zero-insertion analyses.

Template switching created a universal primer site, and the cDNA included unique molecular identifiers. MiXCR was run by TCRdb on the 5' RACE reads, yielding one entry per CDR3 protein. The repertoire has around 340,000 distinct CDR3 sequences, roughly 9% of them found once; the top ten carry 8% to 9.5%. The TCR was taken from a woman aged 45-60 years in good health. The sequencing sample was made of naive T cells sorted from blood. The V and J genes are TRBV2 and TRBJ2-2; unclear D gene. CDR3 sequence (DNA): TGTGCCAGCAAATTTACGCACCCCGGGGAGCTGTTTTTT. Translating it yields CASKFTHPGELFF.